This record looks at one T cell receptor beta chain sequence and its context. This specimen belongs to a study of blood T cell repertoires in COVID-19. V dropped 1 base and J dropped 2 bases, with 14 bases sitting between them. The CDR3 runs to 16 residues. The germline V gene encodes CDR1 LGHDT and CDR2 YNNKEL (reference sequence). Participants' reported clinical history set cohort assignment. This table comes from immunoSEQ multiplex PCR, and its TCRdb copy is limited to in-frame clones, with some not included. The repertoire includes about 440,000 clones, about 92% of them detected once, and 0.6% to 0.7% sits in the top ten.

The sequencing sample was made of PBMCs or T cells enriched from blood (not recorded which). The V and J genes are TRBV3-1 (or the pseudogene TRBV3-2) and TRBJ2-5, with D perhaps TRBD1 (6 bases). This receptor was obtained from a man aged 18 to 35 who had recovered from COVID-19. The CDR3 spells CASSQGTARVQETQYF. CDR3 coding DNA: TGTGCCAGCAGCCAAGGGACAGCTAGAGTACAAGAGACCCAGTACTTC.